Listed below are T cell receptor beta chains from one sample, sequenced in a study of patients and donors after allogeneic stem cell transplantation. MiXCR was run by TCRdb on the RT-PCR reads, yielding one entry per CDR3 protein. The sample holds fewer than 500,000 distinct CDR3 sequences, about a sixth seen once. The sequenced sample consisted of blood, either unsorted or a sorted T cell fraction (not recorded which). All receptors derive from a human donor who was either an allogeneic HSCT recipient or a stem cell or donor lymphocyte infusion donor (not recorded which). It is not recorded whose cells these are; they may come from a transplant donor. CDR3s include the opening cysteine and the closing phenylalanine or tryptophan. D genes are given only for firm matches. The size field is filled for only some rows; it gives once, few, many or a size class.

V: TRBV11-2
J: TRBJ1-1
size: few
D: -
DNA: TGTGCCAGCAGCTTAGATAGGCTCGGGGGTCGGGCTTTCTTT
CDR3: CASSLDRLGGRAFF

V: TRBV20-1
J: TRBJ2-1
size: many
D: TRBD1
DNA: TGCAGTGCTAGAGATCCAGGGGGTGTCTACAATGAGCAGTTCTTC
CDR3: CSARDPGGVYNEQFF

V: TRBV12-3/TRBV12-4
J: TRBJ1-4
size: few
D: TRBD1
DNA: TGTGCCAGCAGCTCCTCCGCTCAGACAGGGAGTAATGAAAAACTGTTTTTT
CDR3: CASSSSAQTGSNEKLFF

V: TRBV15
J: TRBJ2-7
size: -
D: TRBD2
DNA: TGTGCCACCAGTTTAGCGGGAGGCCCCTACGAGCAGTACTTC
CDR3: CATSLAGGPYEQYF

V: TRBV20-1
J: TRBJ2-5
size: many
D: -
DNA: TGCAGTGCTAAGTTGTACCAAGAGACCCAGTACTTC
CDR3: CSAKLYQETQYF

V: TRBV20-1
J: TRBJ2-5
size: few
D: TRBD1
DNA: TGCAGTGCTAACAGGGGTGGAGAGACCCAGTACTTC
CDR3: CSANRGGETQYF

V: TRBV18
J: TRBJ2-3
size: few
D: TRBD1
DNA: TGTGCCAGCTCACCACCGAAAGGAGTAAACAGGGGGCAGGATACGCAGTATTTT
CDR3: CASSPPKGVNRGQDTQYF

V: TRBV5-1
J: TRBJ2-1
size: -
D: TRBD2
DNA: TGCGCCAGCAGCGGGGGACTAGCGGGACCAAGCTCCTACAATGAGCAGTTCTTC
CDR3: CASSGGLAGPSSYNEQFF

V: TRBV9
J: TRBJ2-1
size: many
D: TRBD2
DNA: TGTGCCAGCAGTCTAGCGGACTCCTACAATGAGCAGTTCTTC
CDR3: CASSLADSYNEQFF

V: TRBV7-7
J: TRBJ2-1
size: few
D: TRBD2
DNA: TGTGCTAGCAGTCAAGCGGGGGGGGACAATGAGCAGTTCTTC
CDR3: CASSQAGGDNEQFF

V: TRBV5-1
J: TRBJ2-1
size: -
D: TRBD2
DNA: TGCGCCAGCAGCTTGGCCCCGGGACTAGACAATGAGCAGTTCTTC
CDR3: CASSLAPGLDNEQFF

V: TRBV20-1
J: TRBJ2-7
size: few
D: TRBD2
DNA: TGCGGTGCTAGTGATCCGGGAGGCAGCTCCTACGAGCAGTACTTC
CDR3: CGASDPGGSSYEQYF

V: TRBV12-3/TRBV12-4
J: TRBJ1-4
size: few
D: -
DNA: TGTGCCAGCAGTTTAGAGGGTGTGAATGAAAAACTGTTTTTT
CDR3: CASSLEGVNEKLFF

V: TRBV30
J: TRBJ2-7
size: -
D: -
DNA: TGTGCCTGGAGTGAGGAGTTCTACGAGCAGTACTTC
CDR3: CAWSEEFYEQYF

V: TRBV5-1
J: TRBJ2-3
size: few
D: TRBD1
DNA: TGCGCCAGCAGCTTGCGCGACAGGGGTGAAGATACGCAGTATTTT
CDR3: CASSLRDRGEDTQYF

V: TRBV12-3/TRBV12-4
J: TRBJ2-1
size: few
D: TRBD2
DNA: TGTGCCAGCAGATCCGCTAGCGGGGAATACAATGAGCAGTTCTTC
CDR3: CASRSASGEYNEQFF

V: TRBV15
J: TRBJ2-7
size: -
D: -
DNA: TGTGCCACCAGCAGAGATTTAGGAGGGCCCGAGCAGTACTTC
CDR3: CATSRDLGGPEQYF

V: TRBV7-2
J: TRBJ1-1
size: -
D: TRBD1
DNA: TGTGCCAGCAGCCGCAGGGGGACGAACACTGAAGCTTTCTTT
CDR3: CASSRRGTNTEAFF

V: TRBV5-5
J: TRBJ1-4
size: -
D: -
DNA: TGTGCCAGCACCCGCTTGGGGGCGGGAAAACTGTTTTTT
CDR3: CASTRLGAGKLFF

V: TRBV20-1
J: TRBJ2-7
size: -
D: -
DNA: TGCAGTGCGCCCACCCGGGCCTCTCGGGGCGAGCAGTACTTC
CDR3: CSAPTRASRGEQYF

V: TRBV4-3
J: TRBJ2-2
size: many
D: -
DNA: TGCGCCAGCAGCCAAGGGGGCTCTGACACCGGGGAGCTGTTTTTT
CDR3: CASSQGGSDTGELFF

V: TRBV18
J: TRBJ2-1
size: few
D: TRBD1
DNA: TGTGCCAGCTCAGAAGGGGCAGGGGGCTTTGAGCAGTTCTTC
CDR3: CASSEGAGGFEQFF

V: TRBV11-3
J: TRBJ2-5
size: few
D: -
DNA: TGTGCCAGCAGCTTATGGTTCGGAGTTAATGCAGAGACCCAGTACTTC
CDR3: CASSLWFGVNAETQYF

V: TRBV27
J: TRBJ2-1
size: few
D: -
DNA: TGTGCCAGCAGTCCGGCCCCCTCGAGTGATGAGCAGTTCTTC
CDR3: CASSPAPSSDEQFF

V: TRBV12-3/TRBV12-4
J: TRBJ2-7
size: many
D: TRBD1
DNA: TGTGCCAGCACCCACAGGGGCAGCCACGAGCAGTACTTC
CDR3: CASTHRGSHEQYF

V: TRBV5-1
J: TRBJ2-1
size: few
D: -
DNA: TGCGCCAGCAGCTTGGGAGTAATCGGGAATGAGCAGTTCTTC
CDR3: CASSLGVIGNEQFF